In its sample, the clone carrying this TCR beta chain was seen a few times. The sample originates from a study of patients and donors after allogeneic stem cell transplantation. The V gene's germline CDR1 is LGHDT and CDR2 YNNKEL (reference sequence). CDR3 size: 13 residues. Trimming removed 4 bases at V and 5 bases at J, with 11 bases between. TCRdb ran MiXCR on the RT-PCR reads and lists one entry per CDR3 protein. The sample has roughly 230,000 distinct CDR3 sequences, 14% seen once. The TCR originated in a human donor who was either an allogeneic HSCT recipient or a stem cell or donor lymphocyte infusion donor (not recorded which). It is not recorded whose cells these are; they may come from a transplant donor. The sample taken for sequencing was blood, either unsorted or a sorted T cell fraction (not recorded which). The J gene is TRBJ1-1, the V gene TRBV3-1; no firm D call. The CDR3 DNA reads TGTGCCAGCAGCCCGAGGCGGGGAACTGAAGCTTTCTTT. This sequence encodes CASSPRRGTEAFF.